This TCR beta chain was identified in a study of blood T cells in healthy people across ages. Study-wide results and limits: The study found more naive CD4+ cells and higher diversity in long-lived than aged donors. Age advanced and TCR beta diversity per million T cells fell, roughly linearly. It was not known whether donors were CMV positive (a possible confounder of expanded clonotype changes).

The germline gives CDR1 SGHTA, CDR2 FQGNSA. CDR3 length: 14 residues. A remark on this clonotype: The antigen remains undetermined.

A J-beta primer mix and a sample-barcoded 5' primer were used in a second PCR of about 6 to 12 cycles. Researchers report that each sample yielded at least 2.5 million CDR3-containing paired-end reads. TCRdb redid the calling of the 5' RACE reads with MiXCR, one entry per CDR3 protein. The sample consists of 1.2 million to 1.5 million distinct CDR3 sequences, almost 60% of them appearing once. This chain connects TRBV7-2 to TRBJ2-4, with D possibly matching TRBD2 (6 bases). The DNA end favors TRBJ2-5, so the J call may be wrong. The origin of this receptor is a man aged 18-30 years in good health. Sequencing input: blood. The CDR3 region is CASSPRSRGETQYF. In DNA, the CDR3 is TGTGCCAGCAGCCCCAGGTCTCGGGGGGAGACCCAGTACTTC.